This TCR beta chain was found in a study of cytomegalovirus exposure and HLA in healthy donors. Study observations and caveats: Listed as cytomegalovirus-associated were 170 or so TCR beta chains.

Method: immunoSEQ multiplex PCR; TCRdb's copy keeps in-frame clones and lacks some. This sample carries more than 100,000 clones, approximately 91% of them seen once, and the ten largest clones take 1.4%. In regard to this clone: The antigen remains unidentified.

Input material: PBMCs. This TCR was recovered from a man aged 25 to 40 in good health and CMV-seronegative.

CDR3 DNA: TGCGCCAGCAGTGAAAGGACAGGGTTGGACACTGAAGCTTTCTTT. Its protein product is CASSERTGLDTEAFF. The chain is built from TRBV10-2 and TRBJ1-1, with 8 nucleotides matching TRBD1. CDR3 length: 15 residues. The ends lost 3 bases at V and 3 bases at J; junction bases unmatched: 6. Germline lookup yields CDR1 WSHSY and CDR2 SAAADI.